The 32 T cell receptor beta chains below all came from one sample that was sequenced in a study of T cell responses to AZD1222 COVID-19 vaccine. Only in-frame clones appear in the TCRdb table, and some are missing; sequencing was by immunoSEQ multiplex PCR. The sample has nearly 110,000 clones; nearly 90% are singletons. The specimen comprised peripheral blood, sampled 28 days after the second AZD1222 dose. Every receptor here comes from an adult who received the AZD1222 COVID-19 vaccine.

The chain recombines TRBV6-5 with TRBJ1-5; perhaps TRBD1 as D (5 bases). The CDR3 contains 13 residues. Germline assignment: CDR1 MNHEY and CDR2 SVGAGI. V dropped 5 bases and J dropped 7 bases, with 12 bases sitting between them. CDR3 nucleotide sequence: TGTGCCAGCAGTAAGGGGTCCATCCAGCCCCAGCATTTT. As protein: CASSKGSIQPQHF.

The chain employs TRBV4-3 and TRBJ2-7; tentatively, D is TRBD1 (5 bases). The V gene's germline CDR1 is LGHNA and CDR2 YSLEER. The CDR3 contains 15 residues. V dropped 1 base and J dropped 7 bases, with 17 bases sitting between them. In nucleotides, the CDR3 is TGCGCCAGCAGCCAAGGGGGCATGGTTTTTGAGGAGCAGTACTTC. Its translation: CASSQGGMVFEEQYF.

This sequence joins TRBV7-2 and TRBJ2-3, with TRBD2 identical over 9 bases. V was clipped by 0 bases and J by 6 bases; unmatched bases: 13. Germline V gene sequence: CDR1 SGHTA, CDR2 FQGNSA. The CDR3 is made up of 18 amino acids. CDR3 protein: CASSLASSGGLIRDTQYF. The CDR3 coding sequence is TGTGCCAGCAGCTTAGCTAGTAGCGGGGGCCTGATTCGGGATACGCAGTATTTT.

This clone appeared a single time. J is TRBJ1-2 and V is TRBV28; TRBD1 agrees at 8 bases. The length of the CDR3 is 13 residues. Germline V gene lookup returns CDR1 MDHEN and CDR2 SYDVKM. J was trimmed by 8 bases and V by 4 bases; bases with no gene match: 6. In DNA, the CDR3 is TGTGCCAGCAGTTCAGGGGGCCGACGGGGCTACACCTTC. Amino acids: CASSSGGRRGYTF.

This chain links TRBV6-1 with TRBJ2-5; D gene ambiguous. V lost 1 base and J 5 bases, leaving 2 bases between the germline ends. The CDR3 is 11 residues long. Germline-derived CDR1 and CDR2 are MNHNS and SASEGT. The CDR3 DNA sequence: TGTGCCAGCAGTGAAGGGGAGACCCAGTACTTC. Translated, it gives CASSEGETQYF.

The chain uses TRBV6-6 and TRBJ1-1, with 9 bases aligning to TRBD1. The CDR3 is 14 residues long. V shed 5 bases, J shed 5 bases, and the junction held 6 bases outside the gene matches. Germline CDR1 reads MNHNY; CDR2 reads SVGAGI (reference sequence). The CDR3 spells CASSPGQGSTEAFF. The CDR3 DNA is TGTGCCAGCAGTCCGGGACAGGGAAGTACTGAAGCTTTCTTT.

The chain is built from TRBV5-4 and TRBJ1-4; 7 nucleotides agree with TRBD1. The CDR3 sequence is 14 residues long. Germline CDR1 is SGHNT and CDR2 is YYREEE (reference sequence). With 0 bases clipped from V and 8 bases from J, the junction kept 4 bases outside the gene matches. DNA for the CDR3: TGTGCCAGCAGCTTGGCAGGGGGAGGAGAAAAACTGTTTTTT. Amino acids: CASSLAGGGEKLFF.

Here the CDR3 reads CASSPSTAFNSPLHF. The CDR3 region has the DNA TGCGCCAGCAGCCCCTCGACCGCCTTTAATTCACCCCTCCACTTT. V and J are TRBV4-1 and TRBJ1-6; D gene unclear. Germline V gives CDR1 MGHRA, CDR2 YSYEKL. The germline V and J ends were trimmed by 4 bases and 6 bases, with 13 bases remaining between them. The CDR3 extends over 15 amino acids.

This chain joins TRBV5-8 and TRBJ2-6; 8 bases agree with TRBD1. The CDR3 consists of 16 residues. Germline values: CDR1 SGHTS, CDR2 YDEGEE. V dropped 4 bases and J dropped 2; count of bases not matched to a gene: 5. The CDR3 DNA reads TGTGCCAGCAGCGTGACAGGGGCTGCTGGGGCCAACGTCCTGACTTTC. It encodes CASSVTGAAGANVLTF. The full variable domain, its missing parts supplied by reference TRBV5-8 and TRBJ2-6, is EAGVTQSPTHLIKTRGQQATLRCSPISGHTSVYWYQQALGLGLQFLLWYDEGEERNRGNFPPRFSGRQFPNYSSELNVNALELEDSALYLCASSVTGAAGANVLTFGAGSRLTVL.

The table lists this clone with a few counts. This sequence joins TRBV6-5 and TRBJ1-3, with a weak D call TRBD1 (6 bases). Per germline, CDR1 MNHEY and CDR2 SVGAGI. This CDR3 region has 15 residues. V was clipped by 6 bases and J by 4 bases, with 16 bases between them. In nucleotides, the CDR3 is TGTGCCAGCAGACTCCACGGACAGTACGGAAACACCATATATTTT. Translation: CASRLHGQYGNTIYF.

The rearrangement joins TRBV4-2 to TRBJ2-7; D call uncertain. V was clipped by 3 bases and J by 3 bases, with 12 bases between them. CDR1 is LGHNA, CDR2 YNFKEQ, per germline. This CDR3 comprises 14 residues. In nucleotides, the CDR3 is TGTGCCAGCAGCCAGGGCAGCGAGTACTACGAGCAGTACTTC. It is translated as CASSQGSEYYEQYF.

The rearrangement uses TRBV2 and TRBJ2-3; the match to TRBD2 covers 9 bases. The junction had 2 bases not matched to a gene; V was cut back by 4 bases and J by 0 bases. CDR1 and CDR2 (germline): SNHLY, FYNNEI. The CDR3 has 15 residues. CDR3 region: CASSVSGGSTDTQYF. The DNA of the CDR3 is TGTGCCAGCAGTGTTAGCGGGGGTAGCACAGATACGCAGTATTTT.

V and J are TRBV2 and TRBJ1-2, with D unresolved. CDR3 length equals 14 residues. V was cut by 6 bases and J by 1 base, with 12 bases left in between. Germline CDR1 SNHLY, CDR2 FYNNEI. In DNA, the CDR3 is TGTGCCAGCAGCTTATCAAACAGTAACTATGGCTACACCTTC. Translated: CASSLSNSNYGYTF.

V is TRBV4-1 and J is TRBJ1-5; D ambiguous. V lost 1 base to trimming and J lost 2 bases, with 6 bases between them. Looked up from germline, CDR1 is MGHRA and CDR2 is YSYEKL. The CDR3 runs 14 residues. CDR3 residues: CASSQGDRNQPQHF. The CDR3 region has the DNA TGCGCCAGCAGCCAAGGAGACCGCAATCAGCCCCAGCATTTT.

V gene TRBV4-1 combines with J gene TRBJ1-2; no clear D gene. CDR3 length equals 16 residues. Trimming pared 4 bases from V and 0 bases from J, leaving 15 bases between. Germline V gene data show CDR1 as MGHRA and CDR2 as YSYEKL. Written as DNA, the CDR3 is TGCGCCAGCAGCCCCTCCGGTGGAGGAGCTAACTATGGCTACACCTTC. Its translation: CASSPSGGGANYGYTF.

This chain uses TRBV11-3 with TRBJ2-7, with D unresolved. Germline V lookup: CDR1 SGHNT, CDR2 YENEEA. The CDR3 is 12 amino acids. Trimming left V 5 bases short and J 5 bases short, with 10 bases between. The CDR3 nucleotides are TGTGCCAGCAGCCACATCGGTGACGAGCAGTACTTC. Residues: CASSHIGDEQYF.

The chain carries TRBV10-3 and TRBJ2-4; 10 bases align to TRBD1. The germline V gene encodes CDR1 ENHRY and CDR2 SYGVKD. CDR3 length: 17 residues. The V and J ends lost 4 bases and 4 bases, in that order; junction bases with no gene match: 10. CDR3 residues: CAISGQGQGTVKNIQYF. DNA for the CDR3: TGTGCCATCAGTGGGCAGGGACAGGGGACCGTAAAAAACATTCAGTACTTC.

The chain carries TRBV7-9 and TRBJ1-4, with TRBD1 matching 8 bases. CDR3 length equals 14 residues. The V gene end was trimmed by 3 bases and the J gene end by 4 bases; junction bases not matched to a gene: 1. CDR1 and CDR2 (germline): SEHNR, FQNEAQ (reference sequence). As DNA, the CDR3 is TGTGCCAGCAGCTTCGACAGGGGTAATGAAAAACTGTTTTTT. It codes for CASSFDRGNEKLFF.

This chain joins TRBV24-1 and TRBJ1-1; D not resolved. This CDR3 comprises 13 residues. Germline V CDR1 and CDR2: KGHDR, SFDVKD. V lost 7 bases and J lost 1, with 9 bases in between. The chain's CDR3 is CATRQGQNTEAFF. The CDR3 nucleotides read TGTGCCACCAGACAAGGGCAGAACACTGAAGCTTTCTTT.

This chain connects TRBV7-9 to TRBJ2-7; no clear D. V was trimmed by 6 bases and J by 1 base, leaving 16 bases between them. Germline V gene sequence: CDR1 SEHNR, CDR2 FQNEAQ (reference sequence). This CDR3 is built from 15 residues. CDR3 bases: TGTGCCAGCAGTCACGCAGCCGGCGCATCCTACGAGCAGTACTTC. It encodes CASSHAAGASYEQYF.

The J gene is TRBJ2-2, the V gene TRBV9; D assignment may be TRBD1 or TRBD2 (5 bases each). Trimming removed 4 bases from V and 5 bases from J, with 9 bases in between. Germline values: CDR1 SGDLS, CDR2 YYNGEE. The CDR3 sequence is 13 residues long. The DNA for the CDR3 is TGTGCCAGCAGCTGGGACGAGACCGGGGAGCTGTTTTTT. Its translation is CASSWDETGELFF.

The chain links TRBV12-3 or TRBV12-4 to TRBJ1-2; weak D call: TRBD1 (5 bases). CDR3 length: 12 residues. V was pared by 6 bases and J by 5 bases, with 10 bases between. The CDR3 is CASRDSGYGYTF. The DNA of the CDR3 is TGTGCCAGCAGGGACTCAGGGTATGGCTACACCTTC.

CDR3: CASSVGGTAPYEQYF. The CDR3 DNA reads TGTGCCAGCAGCGTAGGAGGGACAGCCCCTTACGAGCAGTACTTC. The rearrangement links TRBV9 to TRBJ2-7, with TRBD1 matching 7 bases. Germline V gives CDR1 SGDLS, CDR2 YYNGEE. Trimming cost V 0 bases and J 4 bases; bases outside gene matches: 7. This CDR3 region has 15 residues. The whole variable domain, filled in from reference TRBV9 and TRBJ2-7, reads DSGVTQTPKHLITATGQRVTLRCSPRSGDLSVYWYQQSLDQGLQFLIQYYNGEERAKGNILERFSAQQFPDLHSELNLSSLELGDSALYFCASSVGGTAPYEQYFGPGTRLTVT.

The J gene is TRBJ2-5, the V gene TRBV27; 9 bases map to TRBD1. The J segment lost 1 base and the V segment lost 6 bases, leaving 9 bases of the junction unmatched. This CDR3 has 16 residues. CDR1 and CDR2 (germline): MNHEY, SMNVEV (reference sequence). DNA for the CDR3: TGTGCCAGCAGGAACGAACCGGGACAGGGCCAAGAGACCCAGTACTTC. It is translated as CASRNEPGQGQETQYF.

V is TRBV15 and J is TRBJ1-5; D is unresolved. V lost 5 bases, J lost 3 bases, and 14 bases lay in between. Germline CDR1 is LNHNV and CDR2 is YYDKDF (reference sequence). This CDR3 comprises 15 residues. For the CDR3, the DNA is TGTGCCACCAGCTCTACGACGAGGATCAATCAGCCCCAGCATTTT. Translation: CATSSTTRINQPQHF.

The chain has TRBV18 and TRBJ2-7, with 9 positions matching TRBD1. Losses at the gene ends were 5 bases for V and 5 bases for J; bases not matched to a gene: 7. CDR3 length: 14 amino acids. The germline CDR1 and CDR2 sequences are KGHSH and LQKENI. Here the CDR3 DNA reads TGTGCCAGCTCATACCGACAGGGGGGGAACGAGCAGTACTTC. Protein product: CASSYRQGGNEQYF.

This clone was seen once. CDR3 residues: CAISEQGLEQFF. CDR3 nucleotides: TGTGCCATCAGTGAGCAGGGGCTAGAGCAGTTCTTC. The genes are TRBV10-3 and TRBJ2-1, with D possibly matching TRBD1 (6 bases). The germline V gene has CDR1 ENHRY and CDR2 SYGVKD. Trimming removed 2 bases from V and 10 bases from J, with 9 bases in between. The CDR3 sequence is 12 residues long.

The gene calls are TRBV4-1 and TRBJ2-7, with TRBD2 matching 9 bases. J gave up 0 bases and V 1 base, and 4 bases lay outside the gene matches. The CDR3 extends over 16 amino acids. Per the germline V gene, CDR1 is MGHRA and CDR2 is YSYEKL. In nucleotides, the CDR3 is TGCGCCAGCAGCCAAGTCCGACTAGCGGACTCCTACGAGCAGTACTTC. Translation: CASSQVRLADSYEQYF.

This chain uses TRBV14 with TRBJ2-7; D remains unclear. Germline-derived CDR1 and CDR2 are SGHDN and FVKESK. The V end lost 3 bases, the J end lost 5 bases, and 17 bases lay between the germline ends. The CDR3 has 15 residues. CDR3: CASSHPAPGIHEQYF. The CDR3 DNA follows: TGTGCCAGCAGCCACCCAGCCCCCGGTATCCACGAGCAGTACTTC.

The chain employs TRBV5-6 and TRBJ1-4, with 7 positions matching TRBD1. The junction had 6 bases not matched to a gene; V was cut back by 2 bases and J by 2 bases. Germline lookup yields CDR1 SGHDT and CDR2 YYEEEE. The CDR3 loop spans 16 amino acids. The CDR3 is CASSFRGGSTNEKLFF. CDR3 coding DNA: TGTGCCAGCAGCTTCAGAGGGGGCTCGACTAATGAAAAACTGTTTTTT.

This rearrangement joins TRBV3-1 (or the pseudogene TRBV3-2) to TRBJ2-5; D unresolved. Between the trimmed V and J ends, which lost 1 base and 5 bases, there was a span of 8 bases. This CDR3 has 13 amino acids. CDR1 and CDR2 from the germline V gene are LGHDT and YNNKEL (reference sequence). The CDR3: CASSQVSRETQYF. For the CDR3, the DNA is TGTGCCAGCAGCCAAGTATCTCGGGAGACCCAGTACTTC.

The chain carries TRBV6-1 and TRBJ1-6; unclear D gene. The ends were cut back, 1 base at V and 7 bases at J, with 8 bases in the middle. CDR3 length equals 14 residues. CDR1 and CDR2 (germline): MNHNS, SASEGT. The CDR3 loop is CASSEGTRNSPLHF. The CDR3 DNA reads TGTGCCAGCAGTGAAGGGACGAGGAATTCACCCCTCCACTTT.